This TCR beta chain was profiled in a study of T cell responses to AZD1222 COVID-19 vaccine. The CDR3 is made up of 13 amino acids. V was cut by 2 bases and J by 7 bases, with 12 bases left in between. The germline V gene encodes CDR1 MNHEY and CDR2 SMNVEV (reference sequence). Some clones are missing from TCRdb's copy, which holds only in-frame ones; the method was immunoSEQ multiplex PCR. The sample records 120,000 or so clones, about 88% being singletons. The receptor's source is an adult who received the AZD1222 COVID-19 vaccine. The sample in question was peripheral blood, obtained 28 days after the second AZD1222 dose. The chain carries TRBV27 and TRBJ2-7, with TRBD2 as a possible D gene (5 bases). In DNA form, the CDR3 reads TGTGCCAGCAGTTTAGGGGTATCGGGGGAGCAGTACTTC. Residues: CASSLGVSGEQYF.